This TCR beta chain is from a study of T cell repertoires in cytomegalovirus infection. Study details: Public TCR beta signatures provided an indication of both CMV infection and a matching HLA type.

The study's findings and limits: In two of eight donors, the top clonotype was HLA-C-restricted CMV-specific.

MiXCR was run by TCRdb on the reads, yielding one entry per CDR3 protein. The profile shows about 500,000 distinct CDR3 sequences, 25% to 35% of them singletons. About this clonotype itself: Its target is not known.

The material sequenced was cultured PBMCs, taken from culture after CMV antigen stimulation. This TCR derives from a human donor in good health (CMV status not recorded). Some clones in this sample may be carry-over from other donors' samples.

CDR3 in DNA: TGTGCTAGTGGTCGGCGGGCTAGCGGGAATGAGCAGTTCTTC. This translates into CASGRRASGNEQFF. The gene calls are TRBV12-5 and TRBJ2-1; 8 bases match TRBD2. Germline V lookup: CDR1 LGHNT, CDR2 FRNRAP. The CDR3 totals 14 residues. Germline trimming cut 5 bases from V and 7 bases from J; bases unmatched to any gene: 7.